The source of this T cell receptor (beta chain) is a study of patients and donors after allogeneic stem cell transplantation. The germline CDR1 and CDR2 sequences are SGHVS and FNYEAQ. This CDR3 has 14 amino acids. V lost 5 bases and J 1 base, leaving 11 bases between the germline ends. In TCRdb, the RT-PCR reads were re-called with MiXCR into one record per CDR3 protein. The table includes approximately 170,000 distinct CDR3 sequences, nearly 25% detected once. Material: blood, either unsorted or a sorted T cell fraction (not recorded which). This chain uses TRBV7-6 with TRBJ1-1, with TRBD1 as a possible D gene (6 bases). The receptor comes from a human donor who was either an allogeneic HSCT recipient or a stem cell or donor lymphocyte infusion donor (not recorded which). It is not recorded whose cells these are; they may come from a transplant donor. The CDR3 DNA reads as TGTGCCAGCAGCCGCGGACAGCGGAACACTGAAGCTTTCTTT. Protein: CASSRGQRNTEAFF.